Presented here are 9 T cell receptor beta chains from one specimen sequenced in a study of blood T cells in healthy people across ages. The second PCR ran about 6 to 12 cycles with a sample-barcoded 5' primer and J-beta primers. In TCRdb, the 5' RACE reads were re-called with MiXCR into one record per CDR3 protein. The repertoire includes roughly 1,300,000 distinct CDR3 sequences, 59% of them detected once, and 5.5% to 8% sits in the top ten. The sequenced sample was blood. Receptors were obtained from a man aged 18 to 30 in good health.

Turning to this clonotype: The junction and the germline gene differ at one end; a read error may be behind it. The V call is TRBV10-3, the J call TRBJ2-1; D not resolved. Germline CDR1 is ENHRY and CDR2 is SYGVKD. This CDR3 spans 14 amino acids. CDR3 sequence: CAIGDSRTHNEQFF. The CDR3 DNA sequence: TGTGCCATCGGTGACTCGAGGACCCACAATGAGCAGTTCTTC.

The genes are TRBV4-3 and TRBJ1-1; 7 bases are shared with TRBD1. CDR1 is LGHNA, CDR2 YSLEER, per germline. With 3 bases clipped from V and 3 bases from J, the junction kept 4 bases outside the gene matches. This CDR3 region has 14 residues. CDR3 sequence (DNA): TGCGCCAGCAGCCAGACAGGGCAGGACACTGAAGCTTTCTTT. It specifies CASSQTGQDTEAFF.

This clonotype was detected once. This rearrangement joins TRBV27 to TRBJ2-7; weak D call: TRBD2 (6 bases). V lost 5 bases, J lost 1 base, and 15 bases lay in between. Germline V lookup: CDR1 MNHEY, CDR2 SMNVEV (reference sequence). The CDR3 loop spans 15 amino acids. The CDR3 loop is CASSPRDGTSYEQYF. The CDR3 DNA reads TGTGCCAGCAGTCCGCGGGACGGAACATCCTACGAGCAGTACTTC.

The J gene is TRBJ2-7, the V gene TRBV10-3; unclear D gene. The germline V and J ends were trimmed by 4 bases and 4 bases, with 11 bases remaining between them. Germline loops: CDR1 ENHRY, CDR2 SYGVKD. This CDR3 has 13 amino acids. CDR3 sequence (DNA): TGTGCCATCAGTGTGCAGAGACGGTACGAGCAGTACTTC. As protein: CAISVQRRYEQYF.

The gene calls are TRBV3-1 and TRBJ1-1; a possible D gene is TRBD1 (5 bases). V lost 1 base, J lost 4 bases, and 13 bases lay in between. The CDR3 totals 15 residues. The germline CDR1 and CDR2 sequences are LGHDT and YNNKEL (reference sequence). The CDR3 nucleotides are TGTGCCAGCAGCCAAGGGCCAGGGTCCTTCACTGAAGCTTTCTTT. Its translation: CASSQGPGSFTEAFF.

This clonotype was seen only once. The rearrangement links TRBV4-1 to TRBJ2-2, with D maybe TRBD2 (6 bases). Per germline, CDR1 MGHRA and CDR2 YSYEKL. Trimming cost V 3 bases and J 7 bases, with 24 bases left between them. This CDR3 is built from 18 residues. CDR3 coding DNA: TGCGCCAGCAGCCAGTCCTGGAAGGGACTGTCCTCTTTCGGGGAGCTGTTTTTT. It yields the protein CASSQSWKGLSSFGELFF.

This clonotype was found once. This chain connects TRBV24-1 to TRBJ2-3, with no clear D. Germline CDR1 and CDR2: KGHDR and SFDVKD. The CDR3 length is 11 residues. Trimming removed 8 bases at V and 5 bases at J, with 7 bases between. The CDR3 DNA follows: TGTGCCACCACACTTGGAGATACGCAGTATTTT. Translated, it gives CATTLGDTQYF.

V gene TRBV5-4 combines with J gene TRBJ2-6, with a tentative D call TRBD1 (6 bases). V lost 0 bases to trimming and J lost 2 bases, with 12 bases between them. Germline CDR1 is SGHNT and CDR2 is YYREEE (reference sequence). This CDR3 is 17 amino acids long. CDR3 in DNA: TGTGCCAGCAGCTTGGTAACAGGGTGGGCTGGGGCCAACGTCCTGACTTTC. It specifies CASSLVTGWAGANVLTF. The complete variable domain, with remaining parts taken from reference TRBV5-4 and TRBJ2-6, reads ETGVTQSPTHLIKTRGQQVTLRCSSQSGHNTVSWYQQALGQGPQFIFQYYREEENGRGNFPPRFSGLQFPNYSSELNVNALELDDSALYLCASSLVTGWAGANVLTFGAGSRLTVL.

The rearrangement links TRBV25-1 to TRBJ2-5; maybe TRBD2 (6 bases). Germline lookup yields CDR1 MGHDK and CDR2 SYGVNS. The CDR3 runs 13 residues. With 7 bases removed from V and 11 bases from J, the gap between germline ends came to 20 bases. The CDR3, as DNA: TGTGCCAGCATAGGAGGGGCCGGCAATGAGCAGTACTTC. Encoded protein: CASIGGAGNEQYF.